These 21 T cell receptor beta chains share one sample of origin, sequenced in a study of a mutant IDH1 vaccine in newly diagnosed glioma. Indicated time point: baseline, week 1 (first vaccination visit). Treatment defined: pre-vaccination baseline after standard-of-care therapy. Repertoires were generated with immunoSEQ multiplex PCR, while TCRdb's copy carries only in-frame clones and drops some. The sample includes 95,000 to 100,000 clones, roughly 90% seen only once; the top ten take roughly 0.6%. Here the sequenced sample was PBMCs, taken from a glioma patient treated with radiotherapy, temozolomide or both. All receptors derive from a woman aged 45 to 65 with glioma.

CDR3 coding DNA: TGTGCCAGCAGCTGGGGGGGCTGGAGCGGGAGTGTGGATACGCAGTATTTT. Its translation is CASSWGGWSGSVDTQYF. The chain is built from TRBV5-6 and TRBJ2-3; TRBD2 matches 8 bases. This CDR3 has 17 amino acids. Germline loops: CDR1 SGHDT, CDR2 YYEEEE. V lost 3 bases to trimming and J lost 6 bases; unmatched junction nucleotides: 15. The full variable domain, rest sourced from reference TRBV5-6 and TRBJ2-3, is DAGVTQSPTHLIKTRGQQVTLRCSPKSGHDTVSWYQQALGQGPQFIFQYYEEEERQRGNFPDRFSGHQFPNYSSELNVNALLLGDSALYLCASSWGGWSGSVDTQYFGPGTRLTVL.

V and J are TRBV6-5 and TRBJ2-6, with 8 bases aligning to TRBD1. Germline V gene data show CDR1 as MNHEY and CDR2 as SVGAGI. This CDR3 comprises 14 residues. Germline trimming cut 6 bases from V and 11 bases from J; bases unmatched to any gene: 9. CDR3 loop: CASRPPGQAYVLTF. The DNA for the CDR3 is TGTGCCAGCAGACCCCCGGGACAGGCGTACGTCCTGACTTTC.

The chain uses TRBV30 and TRBJ2-1; D call uncertain. CDR3 length: 12 residues. V was pared by 3 bases and J by 10 bases, with 13 bases between. Germline values: CDR1 GTSNPN, CDR2 SVGIG (reference sequence). For the CDR3, the DNA is TGTGCCTGGAGCCAAACTCTCGGGGAGCAGTTCTTC. Residues: CAWSQTLGEQFF.

The V gene is TRBV5-1, the J gene TRBJ1-1, with D possibly being TRBD1 (6 bases). V shed 1 base and J shed 7 bases, with 14 bases lying between them. The CDR3 sequence is 14 residues long. From germline, CDR1 is SGHRS and CDR2 YFSETQ. For the CDR3, the DNA is TGCGCCAGCAGCTTGATGGGGGCGCCGGGTGAAGCTTTCTTT. This encodes CASSLMGAPGEAFF.

The genes are TRBV9 and TRBJ1-5, with D unclear. With 4 bases removed from V and 7 bases from J, the gap between germline ends came to 15 bases. CDR1 and CDR2 (germline): SGDLS, YYNGEE. The CDR3 covers 14 residues. The CDR3 reads CASSPYQDGQPQHF. CDR3 in DNA: TGTGCCAGCAGCCCTTACCAGGACGGACAGCCCCAGCATTTT. The whole variable domain, remainder taken from reference TRBV9 and TRBJ1-5, is DSGVTQTPKHLITATGQRVTLRCSPRSGDLSVYWYQQSLDQGLQFLIQYYNGEERAKGNILERFSAQQFPDLHSELNLSSLELGDSALYFCASSPYQDGQPQHFGDGTRLSIL.

The CDR3 region is CASRPQGAGETQYF. The DNA for the CDR3 is TGTGCCAGCAGACCACAGGGGGCCGGAGAGACCCAGTACTTC. The rearrangement uses TRBV6-5 and TRBJ2-5; 9 bases are a match to TRBD1. This CDR3 has 14 residues. The germline CDR1 and CDR2 sequences are MNHEY and SVGAGI. J was trimmed by 4 bases and V by 6 bases; bases with no gene match: 6.

The J gene is TRBJ2-2, the V gene TRBV27, with TRBD2 matching 8 bases. J gave up 4 bases and V 5 bases, and 3 bases lay outside the gene matches. The CDR3 contains 14 residues. The germline gives CDR1 MNHEY, CDR2 SMNVEV (reference sequence). CDR3 sequence: CASSASGFTGELFF. DNA for the CDR3: TGTGCCAGCAGTGCTAGCGGGTTCACCGGGGAGCTGTTTTTT.

In this sample, this clone turned up once. The rearrangement uses TRBV28 and TRBJ1-2; D not resolved. The CDR3 extends over 12 amino acids. Germline CDR1 reads MDHEN; CDR2 reads SYDVKM. The V end lost 4 bases, the J end lost 4 bases, and 7 bases lay between the germline ends. CDR3 sequence: CASSSGFYGYTF. In DNA, the CDR3 is TGTGCCAGCAGTTCAGGATTCTATGGCTACACCTTC.

The J gene is TRBJ2-7, the V gene TRBV9, with no clear D. The V end lost 4 bases, the J end lost 2 bases, and 13 bases lay between the germline ends. This CDR3 is 14 amino acids long. Per germline, CDR1 SGDLS and CDR2 YYNGEE. As DNA, the CDR3 is TGTGCCAGCAGCACGAGTTGGACCCCCTACGAGCAGTACTTC. This gives the protein CASSTSWTPYEQYF.

The CDR3 coding sequence is TGTGCCAGCAGCGTATCAGGGGTCACTGAAGCTTTCTTT. Encoded protein: CASSVSGVTEAFF. The chain employs TRBV9 and TRBJ1-1; weak D call: TRBD1 (6 bases). V was clipped by 1 base and J by 4 bases, with 8 bases between them. This CDR3 spans 13 amino acids. CDR1 is SGDLS, CDR2 YYNGEE, per germline.

This chain links TRBV30 with TRBJ2-1; TRBD2 agrees at 9 bases. Germline loops: CDR1 GTSNPN, CDR2 SVGIG (reference sequence). This CDR3 region has 16 residues. Germline trimming cut 1 base from V and 0 bases from J; bases unmatched to any gene: 4. CDR3: CAWSGSGSSSYNEQFF. DNA for the CDR3: TGTGCCTGGAGTGGTAGCGGGAGCAGCTCCTACAATGAGCAGTTCTTC.

The sample holds a few counts of this clone. The chain links TRBV7-8 to TRBJ1-5, with unresolved D. The V end was cut by 5 bases, the J end by 5 bases, with 28 bases between. This CDR3 has 19 residues. Germline V gene data show CDR1 as SGHVS and CDR2 as FQNEAQ. Here the CDR3 reads CASSDSLKRGGSFDQPQHF. In nucleotides, the CDR3 is TGTGCCAGCAGCGACTCATTAAAGCGGGGAGGCAGCTTCGATCAGCCCCAGCATTTT.

This chain joins TRBV5-6 and TRBJ2-2; the match to TRBD1 covers 8 bases. V dropped 5 bases and J dropped 8; count of bases not matched to a gene: 8. CDR3 length: 14 amino acids. Germline V gene sequence: CDR1 SGHDT, CDR2 YYEEEE. In DNA, the CDR3 is TGTGCCAGCAGTCGGGACAGGAGACAGGGGGAGCTGTTTTTT. The encoded protein is CASSRDRRQGELFF.

V is TRBV19 and J is TRBJ1-1; D unclear. V shed 3 bases and J shed 1 base, with 18 bases lying between them. The CDR3 length is 17 residues. From germline, CDR1 is LNHDA and CDR2 SQIVND (reference sequence). The CDR3, as DNA: TGTGCCAGTAGTATCGCCCTGCAGTTTACAAGGAACACTGAAGCTTTCTTT. Amino acids: CASSIALQFTRNTEAFF.

V gene TRBV6-5 combines with J gene TRBJ2-7; D gene unclear. There are 13 residues in the CDR3. V was trimmed by 2 bases and J by 6 bases, leaving 11 bases between them. CDR1 is MNHEY, CDR2 SVGAGI, per germline. DNA for the CDR3: TGTGCCAGCAGTTACACTCAAACGGGCGAGCAGTACTTC. Its protein product is CASSYTQTGEQYF.

The chain couples TRBV7-9 to TRBJ2-3; no clear D gene. The V and J ends lost 2 bases and 1 base respectively, with 10 bases between them. CDR3 size: 15 residues. The germline CDR1 and CDR2 sequences are SEHNR and FQNEAQ (reference sequence). The DNA of the CDR3 is TGTGCCAGCAGCTTACGGCCCCCGGGCACAGATACGCAGTATTTT. It codes for CASSLRPPGTDTQYF.

This chain links TRBV29-1 with TRBJ2-2; the D is unclear. Germline CDR1 and CDR2: SQVTM and ANQGSEA. This CDR3 spans 11 amino acids. Trimming shortened V by 5 bases and J by 5 bases, and 6 bases separated the two germline ends. CDR3 sequence reads: CSVSVTGELFF. The CDR3 region has the DNA TGCAGCGTTTCGGTGACCGGGGAGCTGTTTTTT.

The chain links TRBV10-3 to TRBJ2-1; D is ambiguous. Germline V gives CDR1 ENHRY, CDR2 SYGVKD. The ends were cut back, 5 bases at V and 5 bases at J, with 7 bases in the middle. CDR3 size: 12 residues. The chain's CDR3 is CAISLLDNEQFF. CDR3 nucleotide sequence: TGTGCCATCAGTCTCCTTGACAATGAGCAGTTCTTC.

This sequence joins TRBV5-4 and TRBJ2-7; D gene uncertain. V lost 1 base and J 3 bases, leaving 8 bases between the germline ends. CDR1 SGHNT and CDR2 YYREEE come from the germline V gene (reference sequence). The CDR3 covers 13 residues. The CDR3 sequence: CASSLWGNYEQYF. CDR3 sequence (DNA): TGTGCCAGCAGCTTGTGGGGAAACTACGAGCAGTACTTC.

This sequence joins TRBV5-1 and TRBJ2-2; D possibly uses TRBD1 or TRBD2 (5 bases each). Germline V lookup: CDR1 SGHRS, CDR2 YFSETQ. This CDR3 has 14 amino acids. Trimming removed 0 bases at V and 7 bases at J, with 10 bases between. This CDR3 is CASSLGDPRGELFF. In DNA, the CDR3 is TGCGCCAGCAGCTTGGGGGACCCTCGCGGGGAGCTGTTTTTT. The complete variable domain, with remaining parts taken from reference TRBV5-1 and TRBJ2-2, reads KAGVTQTPRYLIKTRGQQVTLSCSPISGHRSVSWYQQTPGQGLQFLFEYFSETQRNKGNFPGRFSGRQFSNSRSEMNVSTLELGDSALYLCASSLGDPRGELFFGEGSRLTVL.

Only one count was recorded for this clone. This chain links TRBV6-5 with TRBJ2-7; the D call may be TRBD1 or TRBD2 (5 bases each). Trimming removed 7 bases from V and 4 bases from J, with 17 bases in between. The CDR3 is 14 amino acids. CDR1 is MNHEY and CDR2 is SVGAGI in the germline V gene. As DNA, the CDR3 is TGTGCCAGCAAAGGGACCCTAGCACCGTACGAGCAGTACTTC. Translating gives CASKGTLAPYEQYF.